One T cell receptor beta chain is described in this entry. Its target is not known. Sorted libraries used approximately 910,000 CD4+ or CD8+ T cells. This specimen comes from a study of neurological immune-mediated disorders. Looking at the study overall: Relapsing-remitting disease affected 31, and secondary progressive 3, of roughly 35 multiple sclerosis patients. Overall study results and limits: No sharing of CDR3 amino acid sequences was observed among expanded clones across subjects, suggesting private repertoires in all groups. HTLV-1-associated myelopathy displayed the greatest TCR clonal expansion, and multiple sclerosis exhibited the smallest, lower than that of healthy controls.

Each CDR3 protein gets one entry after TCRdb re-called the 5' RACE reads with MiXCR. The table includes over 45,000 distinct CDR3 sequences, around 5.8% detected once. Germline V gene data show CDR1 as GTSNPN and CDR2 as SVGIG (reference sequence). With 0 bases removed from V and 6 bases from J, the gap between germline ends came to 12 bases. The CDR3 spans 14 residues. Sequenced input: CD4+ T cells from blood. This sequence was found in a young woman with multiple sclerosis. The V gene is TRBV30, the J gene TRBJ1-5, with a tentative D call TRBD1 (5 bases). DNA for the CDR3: TGTGCCTGGAGTGTAGTGGGTGGGGGTCAGCCCCAGCATTTT. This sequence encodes CAWSVVGGGQPQHF. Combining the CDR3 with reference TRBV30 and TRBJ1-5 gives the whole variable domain SQTIHQWPATLVQPVGSPLSLECTVEGTSNPNLYWYRQAAGRGLQLLFYSVGIGQISSEVPQNLSASRPQDRQFILSSKKLLLSDSGFYLCAWSVVGGGQPQHFGDGTRLSIL.